The present entry profiles one T cell receptor beta chain with its context. The antigen remains undetermined. The data originate from a study of identical twins. The CDR3 runs to 18 residues. The germline V gene has CDR1 DFQATT and CDR2 SNEGSKA (reference sequence). Trimming cost V 0 bases and J 8 bases; bases outside gene matches: 16. Points from the study as a whole: Out-of-frame alpha sequences that twins shared showed excess low generation probability.

Each cDNA held unique molecular identifiers, and template switching gave it a universal primer site. MiXCR, applied by TCRdb to the 5' RACE reads, yields one record per CDR3 protein. The table lists a few hundred thousand distinct CDR3 sequences, around 9.7% of them singletons, with more than 8% in the top ten. The donors were all healthy and Caucasian. The sequence derives from a woman in her 50s in good health. Input material: naive T cells sorted from blood. The chain combines TRBV20-1 with TRBJ2-1; 10 nucleotides align to TRBD1. The CDR3 loop is CSARDGTGDPYRWDEQFF. The CDR3 DNA reads TGCAGTGCTAGAGACGGGACAGGGGACCCCTACAGATGGGATGAGCAGTTCTTC.